These T cell receptor beta chains were read from a single sample in a study of glioma-infiltrating T cells. MiXCR, run by TCRdb on the multiplex PCR reads, gives a single entry per CDR3 protein. The sample consists of approximately 130,000 distinct CDR3 sequences, about 22% of them appearing once. The sequenced sample was glioma tissue, nonneoplastic brain tissue, or PBMCs (not recorded which). The receptor source for this set is a human donor with low-grade glioma or glioblastoma, undergoing nonglioma brain surgery, or in good health (not recorded which). The CDR3 runs from the conserved cysteine through the conserved F or W. A D gene is named only where the DNA matches it firmly. Rows give clone size only sometimes, using once, few, many, or a class for an expanded clone.

CDR3: CASSPGQYYGYTF; DNA: TGTGCCAGCAGTCCCGGACAGTACTATGGCTACACCTTC; D: NA; V: TRBV2; J: TRBJ1-2; size: few
CDR3: CSAQDRRTTNEKLFF; DNA: TGCAGTGCCCAGGACAGGAGGACAACTAATGAAAAACTGTTTTTT; D: TRBD1; V: TRBV20-1; J: TRBJ1-4; size: few
CDR3: CASSLFPNEQFF; DNA: TGTGCCAGCAGTTTATTCCCCAATGAGCAGTTCTTC; D: NA; V: TRBV27; J: TRBJ2-1; size: many
CDR3: CASSFPKGGAFF; DNA: TGTGCCAGCAGTTTCCCAAAGGGGGGAGCTTTCTTT; D: NA; V: TRBV28; J: TRBJ1-1; size: many
CDR3: CASSVTGTGTEAFF; DNA: TGTGCCAGCAGCGTTACAGGGACGGGCACTGAAGCTTTCTTT; D: NA; V: TRBV14; J: TRBJ1-1; size: NA
CDR3: CASSQDMTGGLGRHYGYTF; DNA: TGTGCCAGCAGCCAAGACATGACAGGGGGATTAGGGAGGCACTATGGCTACACCTTC; D: TRBD1; V: TRBV4-2; J: TRBJ1-2; size: NA
CDR3: CASSQGLAETQYF; DNA: TGTGCCAGTAGCCAGGGACTAGCTGAGACCCAGTACTTC; D: TRBD2; V: TRBV19; J: TRBJ2-5; size: few
CDR3: CASSLVDRNYGYTF; DNA: TGTGCCAGCAGCTTAGTTGACAGGAACTATGGCTACACCTTC; D: NA; V: TRBV7-8; J: TRBJ1-2; size: few
CDR3: CASSRDRDRGRTEAFF; DNA: TGTGCCAGCAGTAGGGACCGGGACAGGGGGCGCACTGAAGCTTTCTTT; D: TRBD1; V: TRBV27; J: TRBJ1-1; size: few
CDR3: CASSGALDYGYTF; DNA: TGTGCCAGCTCAGGGGCCCTCGACTATGGCTACACCTTC; D: NA; V: TRBV14; J: TRBJ1-2; size: NA
CDR3: CASSFVGTDTQYF; DNA: TGTGCCAGCAGCTTCGTAGGCACAGATACGCAGTATTTT; D: NA; V: TRBV6-1; J: TRBJ2-3; size: many
CDR3: CASRPPGQRNSPLHF; DNA: TGTGCCAGCAGACCGCCGGGACAGCGGAATTCACCCCTCCACTTT; D: TRBD1; V: TRBV6-1; J: TRBJ1-6; size: NA
CDR3: CSARDRTGQRYSNQPQHF; DNA: TGCAGTGCTAGAGATAGGACAGGGCAGCGATATAGCAATCAGCCCCAGCATTTT; D: TRBD1; V: TRBV20-1; J: TRBJ1-5; size: many
CDR3: CASSLGVQETQYF; DNA: TGTGCCAGCAGCTTAGGGGTACAAGAGACCCAGTACTTC; D: NA; V: TRBV7-2; J: TRBJ2-5; size: NA
CDR3: CSVAGTADQPQHF; DNA: TGCAGCGTAGCAGGCACGGCAGATCAGCCCCAGCATTTT; D: NA; V: TRBV29-1; J: TRBJ1-5; size: few
CDR3: CASSMGGGSTEAFF; DNA: TGTGCCAGTAGTATGGGGGGTGGAAGCACTGAAGCTTTCTTT; D: NA; V: TRBV19; J: TRBJ1-1; size: many
CDR3: CASSAGTAQETQYF; DNA: TGTGCCAGCTCAGCCGGGACAGCCCAAGAGACCCAGTACTTC; D: TRBD1; V: TRBV18; J: TRBJ2-5; size: NA
CDR3: CASLSWGNSPLHF; DNA: TGTGCCAGCTTGAGTTGGGGCAATTCACCCCTCCACTTT; D: NA; V: TRBV2; J: TRBJ1-6; size: few
CDR3: CASSGHPGISNEQFF; DNA: TGTGCCAGCAGCGGGCATCCGGGGATAAGCAATGAGCAGTTCTTC; D: NA; V: TRBV7-6; J: TRBJ2-1; size: few
CDR3: CATSRKAGGPYNEQFF; DNA: TGTGCCACCAGCAGAAAAGCGGGGGGGCCCTACAATGAGCAGTTCTTC; D: TRBD2; V: TRBV15; J: TRBJ2-1; size: NA
CDR3: CASSLRRGSFYNEQFF; DNA: TGTGCCAGCAGCTTGCGGAGGGGATCATTTTACAATGAGCAGTTCTTC; D: NA; V: TRBV7-2; J: TRBJ2-1; size: NA
CDR3: CASSLVSIEGGLSNEQFF; DNA: TGCGCCAGCAGCTTGGTCTCCATTGAAGGGGGCCTAAGCAATGAGCAGTTCTTC; D: TRBD1; V: TRBV5-1; J: TRBJ2-1; size: NA
CDR3: CSARDARQGGGYTF; DNA: TGCAGTGCTAGAGACGCCCGCCAGGGGGGTGGCTACACCTTC; D: TRBD1; V: TRBV20-1; J: TRBJ1-2; size: NA
CDR3: CASSQGWRGSSYNEQFF; DNA: TGTGCCAGCAGCCAAGGATGGAGAGGGAGCTCCTACAATGAGCAGTTCTTC; D: NA; V: TRBV14; J: TRBJ2-1; size: NA
CDR3: CASSPPRWETQYF; DNA: TGTGCCAGCAGTCCCCCGAGGTGGGAGACCCAGTACTTC; D: NA; V: TRBV2; J: TRBJ2-5; size: NA
CDR3: CASSLALAGGLGTEAFF; DNA: TGTGCCAGCAGCTTAGCGCTGGCAGGGGGCCTGGGCACTGAAGCTTTCTTT; D: TRBD1; V: TRBV7-8; J: TRBJ1-1; size: many
CDR3: CATADRESNQPQHF; DNA: TGTGCCACTGCGGACAGGGAGAGCAATCAGCCCCAGCATTTT; D: TRBD1; V: TRBV10-3; J: TRBJ1-5; size: few
CDR3: CASSSLVGHRRNGYTF; DNA: TGTGCCAGCAGTTCACTCGTCGGACACAGAAGAAATGGCTACACCTTC; D: NA; V: TRBV6-1; J: TRBJ1-2; size: many
CDR3: CASSPGLAGTGELFF; DNA: TGTGCCAGCAGCCCCGGACTAGCGGGGACCGGGGAGCTGTTTTTT; D: TRBD2; V: TRBV7-2; J: TRBJ2-2; size: few
CDR3: CASSDRFDNEEAFF; DNA: TGTGCCAGTAGTGACCGTTTCGATAACGAGGAAGCTTTCTTT; D: NA; V: TRBV19; J: TRBJ1-1; size: NA
CDR3: CASSFSAGGLNEQFF; DNA: TGTGCCAGCAGCTTTTCAGCGGGGGGCCTGAATGAGCAGTTCTTC; D: TRBD2; V: TRBV13; J: TRBJ2-1; size: NA
CDR3: CASSFMRGLHTQYF; DNA: TGTGCCAGCAGTTTTATGCGGGGGCTGCATACGCAGTATTTT; D: NA; V: TRBV12-3/TRBV12-4; J: TRBJ2-3; size: few
CDR3: CASSAPGISLHEQFF; DNA: TGTGCCAGCAGCGCACCCGGGATATCTCTGCATGAGCAGTTCTTC; D: NA; V: TRBV7-9; J: TRBJ2-1; size: NA
CDR3: CASSYSDSAGGEQFF; DNA: TGTGCCAGCAGTTACTCGGACAGCGCCGGAGGGGAGCAGTTCTTC; D: NA; V: TRBV6-2/TRBV6-3; J: TRBJ2-1; size: many
CDR3: CASSLNHGGTQYF; DNA: TGTGCCAGCAGCTTAAATCATGGGGGGACCCAGTACTTC; D: NA; V: TRBV7-2; J: TRBJ2-5; size: few
CDR3: CASSGGTSEQFF; DNA: TGCGCCAGCAGCGGGGGAACGAGTGAGCAGTTCTTC; D: NA; V: TRBV4-1; J: TRBJ2-1; size: few
CDR3: CASSWSRDTQYF; DNA: TGTGCCAGCAGCTGGAGCAGAGATACGCAGTATTTT; D: NA; V: TRBV7-2; J: TRBJ2-3; size: many
CDR3: CASSPPVATSTDTQYF; DNA: TGTGCCAGCAGTCCCCCCGTAGCGACAAGCACAGATACGCAGTATTTT; D: NA; V: TRBV6-1; J: TRBJ2-3; size: many
CDR3: CASSLFSGTRQPQHF; DNA: TGTGCCAGCAGTTTATTTTCAGGGACACGACAGCCCCAGCATTTT; D: NA; V: TRBV12-3/TRBV12-4; J: TRBJ1-5; size: few
CDR3: CASSYPDGYQETQYF; DNA: TGTGCCAGCAGTTACCCGGACGGCTACCAAGAGACCCAGTACTTC; D: NA; V: TRBV6-5; J: TRBJ2-5; size: NA
CDR3: CASSQGGQVDQPQHF; DNA: TGTGCCAGCAGCCAAGGAGGACAGGTCGATCAGCCCCAGCATTTT; D: TRBD1; V: TRBV3-1; J: TRBJ1-5; size: NA
CDR3: CASSSGTGWQPQHF; DNA: TGTGCCAGCAGTTCCGGGACAGGGTGGCAGCCCCAGCATTTT; D: TRBD1; V: TRBV12-3/TRBV12-4; J: TRBJ1-5; size: many
CDR3: CSAGSVGYGYTF; DNA: TGCAGTGCTGGCAGTGTGGGCTATGGCTACACCTTC; D: NA; V: TRBV20-1; J: TRBJ1-2; size: few
CDR3: CATRGQGSNQPQHF; DNA: TGTGCCACCAGGGGACAGGGAAGTAATCAGCCCCAGCATTTT; D: TRBD1; V: TRBV24-1; J: TRBJ1-5; size: NA
CDR3: CASKPDGTFNEQFF; DNA: TGCGCCAGCAAACCGGATGGGACTTTCAATGAGCAGTTCTTC; D: NA; V: TRBV5-1; J: TRBJ2-1; size: NA
CDR3: CAGSRMRDRGSYGYTF; DNA: TGCGCCGGCAGCCGGATGAGGGACAGGGGGTCCTATGGCTACACCTTC; D: TRBD1; V: TRBV4-3; J: TRBJ1-2; size: once
CDR3: CASSPRGGGNTGELFF; DNA: TGTGCCAGCAGCCCGCGGGGAGGGGGGAACACCGGGGAGCTGTTTTTT; D: NA; V: TRBV7-2; J: TRBJ2-2; size: few
CDR3: CSAAGQGNNEQFF; DNA: TGCAGTGCCGCGGGACAGGGGAACAATGAGCAGTTCTTC; D: TRBD1; V: TRBV20-1; J: TRBJ2-1; size: many
CDR3: CASSSSRETQYF; DNA: TGTGCCAGCAGCTCATCCAGAGAGACCCAGTACTTC; D: NA; V: TRBV7-6; J: TRBJ2-5; size: few
CDR3: CASSLGQSTTIEAFF; DNA: TGCGCCAGCAGCTTGGGACAGAGTACAACAATTGAAGCTTTCTTT; D: NA; V: TRBV5-1; J: TRBJ1-1; size: NA
CDR3: CASSSRDPGTANPDTQYF; DNA: TGTGCCAGCAGCTCGAGAGATCCCGGGACAGCGAATCCAGATACGCAGTATTTT; D: TRBD1; V: TRBV7-8; J: TRBJ2-3; size: few